This TCR beta chain was captured by sequencing in a study of cytomegalovirus exposure and HLA in healthy donors. Notes on the study in general: Analysis performed later showed TCR beta chains linked to HLA being more clonally expanded than equally common others.

The sample holds one count of this clone. Its antigen is undetermined. Primers included in the PCR were 60 Vbeta and 13 Jbeta primers. Produced via immunoSEQ multiplex PCR; TCRdb's table is partial and in-frame only. The table lists around 130,000 clones, 66% of them singletons. Sequencing input: PBMCs. The TCR was taken from a man between 18 and 35 years old in good health and CMV-seronegative.

The CDR3 here is CASSPRSRAGSSYNSPLHF. In nucleotides, the CDR3 is TGCGCCAGCAGCCCGCGCTCTAGAGCTGGGAGCTCCTATAATTCACCCCTCCACTTT. V usage is TRBV5-1 and J usage is TRBJ1-6; D remains unclear. Germline V gene lookup returns CDR1 SGHRS and CDR2 YFSETQ. This CDR3 is built from 19 residues. Between the trimmed V and J ends, which lost 4 bases and 0 bases, there was a span of 20 bases.